A single T cell receptor beta chain is shown here with its context. What it recognizes is unknown. Per germline, CDR1 SGHTS and CDR2 YDEGEE. V was clipped by 3 bases and J by 5 bases, with 11 bases between them. The CDR3 extends over 13 amino acids. This record comes from a study of a mutant IDH1 vaccine in newly diagnosed glioma. For the study at large: The patients were given eight vaccinations, one each in weeks 1, 3, 5, 7, 11, 15, 19 and 23. Radiotherapy alone preceded vaccination by 4-6 weeks; alternatively, vaccination started with temozolomide cycles. Treated patients had a mean age of about 38 years and an approximately 62% male, 37.5% female split. Patients got radiotherapy, temozolomide, or both beforehand, and most got both.

Produced via immunoSEQ multiplex PCR; TCRdb's table is partial and in-frame only. The top ten hold less than 5% of the sample, which has about 64,000 clones, about 85% seen once. Time point given: week 23, last vaccination. The content of each vaccine dose was 300 ug of mutant IDH1 20-mer peptide, and topical imiquimod accompanied it. This chain links TRBV5-8 with TRBJ1-1; unclear D gene. This material consisted of PBMCs, taken from a glioma patient whose treatment included an IDH1 peptide vaccine. The source is a man aged 25 to 40 with glioma. The CDR3 reads CASSYFERTEAFF. Here the CDR3 DNA reads TGTGCCAGCAGCTACTTTGAACGAACTGAAGCTTTCTTT. The variable domain in full, with the rest retrieved from reference TRBV5-8 and TRBJ1-1, is EAGVTQSPTHLIKTRGQQATLRCSPISGHTSVYWYQQALGLGLQFLLWYDEGEERNRGNFPPRFSGRQFPNYSSELNVNALELEDSALYLCASSYFERTEAFFGQGTRLTVV.